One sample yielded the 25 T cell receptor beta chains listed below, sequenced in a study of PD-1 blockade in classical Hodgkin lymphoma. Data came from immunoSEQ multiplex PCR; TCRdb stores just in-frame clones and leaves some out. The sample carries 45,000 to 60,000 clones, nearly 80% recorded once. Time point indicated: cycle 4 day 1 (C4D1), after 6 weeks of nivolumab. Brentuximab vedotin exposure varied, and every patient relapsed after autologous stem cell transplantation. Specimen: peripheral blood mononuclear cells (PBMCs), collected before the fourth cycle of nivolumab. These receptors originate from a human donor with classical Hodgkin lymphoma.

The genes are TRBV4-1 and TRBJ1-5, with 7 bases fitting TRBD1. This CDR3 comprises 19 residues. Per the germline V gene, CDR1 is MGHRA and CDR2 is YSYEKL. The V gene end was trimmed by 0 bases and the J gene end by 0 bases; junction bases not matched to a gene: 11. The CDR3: CASSQERQGDVVSNQPQHF. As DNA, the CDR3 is TGCGCCAGCAGCCAAGAAAGACAGGGTGACGTAGTTAGCAATCAGCCCCAGCATTTT.

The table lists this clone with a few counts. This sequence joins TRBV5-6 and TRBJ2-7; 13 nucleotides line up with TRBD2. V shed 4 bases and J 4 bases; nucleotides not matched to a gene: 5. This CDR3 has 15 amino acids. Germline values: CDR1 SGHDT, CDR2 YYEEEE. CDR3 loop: CASSPTTSGRYEQYF. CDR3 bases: TGTGCCAGCAGCCCCACGACTAGCGGGAGGTACGAGCAGTACTTC.

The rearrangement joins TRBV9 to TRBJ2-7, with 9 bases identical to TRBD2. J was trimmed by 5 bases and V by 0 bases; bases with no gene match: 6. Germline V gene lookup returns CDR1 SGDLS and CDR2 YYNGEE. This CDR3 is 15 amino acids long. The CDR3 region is CASSVGSGSLHEQYF. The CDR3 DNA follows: TGTGCCAGCAGCGTAGGTAGCGGGAGTCTCCACGAGCAGTACTTC.

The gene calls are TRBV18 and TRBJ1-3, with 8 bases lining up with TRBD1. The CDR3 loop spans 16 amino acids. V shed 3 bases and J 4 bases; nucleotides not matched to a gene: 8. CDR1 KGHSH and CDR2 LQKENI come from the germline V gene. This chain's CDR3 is CASSPTGQVVGNTIYF. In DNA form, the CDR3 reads TGTGCCAGCTCACCCACGGGACAGGTCGTAGGAAACACCATATATTTT.

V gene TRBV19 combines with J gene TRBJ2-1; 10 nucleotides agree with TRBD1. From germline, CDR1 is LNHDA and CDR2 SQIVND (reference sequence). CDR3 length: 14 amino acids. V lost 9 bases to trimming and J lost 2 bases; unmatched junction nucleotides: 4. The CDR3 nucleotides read TGTGCCAGCCGACAGGGGGCGACCTACAATGAGCAGTTCTTC. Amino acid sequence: CASRQGATYNEQFF.

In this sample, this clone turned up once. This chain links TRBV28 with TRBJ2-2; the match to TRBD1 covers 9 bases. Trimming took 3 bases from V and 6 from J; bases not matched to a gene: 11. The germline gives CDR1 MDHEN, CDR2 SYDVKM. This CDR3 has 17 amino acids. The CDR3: CASSFISGTGWPGELFF. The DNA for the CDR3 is TGTGCCAGCAGTTTTATCTCAGGGACAGGGTGGCCCGGGGAGCTGTTTTTT.

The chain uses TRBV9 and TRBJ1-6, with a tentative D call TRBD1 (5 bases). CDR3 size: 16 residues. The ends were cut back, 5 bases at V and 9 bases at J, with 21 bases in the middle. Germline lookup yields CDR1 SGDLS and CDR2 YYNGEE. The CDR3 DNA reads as TGTGCCAGCAGGTGGGGGGGAGATGAGGGTATTTCACCCCTCCACTTT. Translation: CASRWGGDEGISPLHF. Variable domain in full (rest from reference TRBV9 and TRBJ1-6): DSGVTQTPKHLITATGQRVTLRCSPRSGDLSVYWYQQSLDQGLQFLIQYYNGEERAKGNILERFSAQQFPDLHSELNLSSLELGDSALYFCASRWGGDEGISPLHFGNGTRLTVT.

This chain's CDR3 is CASNRDGLGEKLFF. CDR3 DNA sequence: TGTGCCAGCAACCGGGACGGGCTCGGTGAAAAACTGTTTTTT. The rearrangement links TRBV28 to TRBJ1-4, with D possibly TRBD1 on 5 matching bases. V lost 7 bases and J 7 bases, leaving 16 bases between the germline ends. Germline V gene sequence: CDR1 MDHEN, CDR2 SYDVKM. This CDR3 is built from 14 residues.

The CDR3, as DNA: TGTGCCTGGGACTTAGGGGGGGGTGAAGCTTTCTTT. This translates into CAWDLGGGEAFF. This chain joins TRBV30 and TRBJ1-1; possible D gene TRBD1, 6 bases. Trimming removed 5 bases from V and 7 bases from J, with 14 bases in between. From germline, CDR1 is GTSNPN and CDR2 SVGIG (reference sequence). The CDR3 loop spans 12 amino acids.

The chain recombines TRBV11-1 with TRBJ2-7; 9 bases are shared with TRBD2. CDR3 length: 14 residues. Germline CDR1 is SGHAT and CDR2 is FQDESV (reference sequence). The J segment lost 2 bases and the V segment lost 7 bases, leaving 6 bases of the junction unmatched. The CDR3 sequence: CASTPIAGAYEQYF. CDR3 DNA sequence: TGTGCCAGCACTCCGATAGCGGGGGCCTACGAGCAGTACTTC.

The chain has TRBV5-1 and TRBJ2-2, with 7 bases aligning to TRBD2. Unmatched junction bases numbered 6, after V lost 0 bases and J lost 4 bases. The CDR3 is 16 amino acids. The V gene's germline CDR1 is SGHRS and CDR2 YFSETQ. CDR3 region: CASSLDGGITTGELFF. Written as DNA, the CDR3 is TGCGCCAGCAGCTTGGACGGGGGGATCACCACCGGGGAGCTGTTTTTT. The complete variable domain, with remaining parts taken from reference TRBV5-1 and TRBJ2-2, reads KAGVTQTPRYLIKTRGQQVTLSCSPISGHRSVSWYQQTPGQGLQFLFEYFSETQRNKGNFPGRFSGRQFSNSRSEMNVSTLELGDSALYLCASSLDGGITTGELFFGEGSRLTVL.

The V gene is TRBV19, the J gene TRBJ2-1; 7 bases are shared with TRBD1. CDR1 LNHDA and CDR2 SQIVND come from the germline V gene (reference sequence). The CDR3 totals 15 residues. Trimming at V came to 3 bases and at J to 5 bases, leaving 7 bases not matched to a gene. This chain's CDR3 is CASSIPTGSHNEQFF. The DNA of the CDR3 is TGTGCCAGTAGTATCCCGACAGGGTCCCACAATGAGCAGTTCTTC. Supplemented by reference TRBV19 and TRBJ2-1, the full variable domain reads DGGITQSPKYLFRKEGQNVTLSCEQNLNHDAMYWYRQDPGQGLRLIYYSQIVNDFQKGDIAEGYSVSREKKESFPLTVTSAQKNPTAFYLCASSIPTGSHNEQFFGPGTRLTVL.

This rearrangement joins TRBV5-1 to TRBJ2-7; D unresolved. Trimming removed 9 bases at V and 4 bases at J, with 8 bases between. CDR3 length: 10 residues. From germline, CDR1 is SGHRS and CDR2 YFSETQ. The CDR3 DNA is TGCGCCAACCCAACTTACGAGCAGTACTTC. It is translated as CANPTYEQYF. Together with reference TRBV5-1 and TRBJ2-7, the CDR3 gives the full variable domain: KAGVTQTPRYLIKTRGQQVTLSCSPISGHRSVSWYQQTPGQGLQFLFEYFSETQRNKGNFPGRFSGRQFSNSRSEMNVSTLELGDSALYLCANPTYEQYFGPGTRLTVT.

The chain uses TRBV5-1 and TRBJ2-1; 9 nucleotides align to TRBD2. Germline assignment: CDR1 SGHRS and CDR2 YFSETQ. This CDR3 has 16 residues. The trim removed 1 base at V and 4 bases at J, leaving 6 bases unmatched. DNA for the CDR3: TGCGCCAGCAGCTTGATCGCTAGCGGGGATTACAATGAGCAGTTCTTC. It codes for CASSLIASGDYNEQFF.

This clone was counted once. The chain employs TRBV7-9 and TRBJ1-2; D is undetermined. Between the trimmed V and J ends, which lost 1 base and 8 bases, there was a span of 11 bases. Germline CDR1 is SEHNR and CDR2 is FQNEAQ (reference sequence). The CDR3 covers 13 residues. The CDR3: CASSLEGILGYTF. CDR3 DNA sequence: TGTGCCAGCAGCTTAGAGGGTATATTAGGCTACACCTTC.

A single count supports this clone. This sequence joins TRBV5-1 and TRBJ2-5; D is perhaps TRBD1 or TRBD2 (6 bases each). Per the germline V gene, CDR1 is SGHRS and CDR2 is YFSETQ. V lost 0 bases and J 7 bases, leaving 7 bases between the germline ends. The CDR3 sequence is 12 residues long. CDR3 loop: CASSLEGGTQYF. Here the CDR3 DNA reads TGCGCCAGCAGCTTGGAGGGGGGGACCCAGTACTTC.

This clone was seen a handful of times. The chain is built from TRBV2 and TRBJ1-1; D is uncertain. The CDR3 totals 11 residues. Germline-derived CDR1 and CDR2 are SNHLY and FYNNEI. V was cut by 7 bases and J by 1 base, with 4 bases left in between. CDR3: CASTPNTEAFF. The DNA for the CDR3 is TGTGCCAGCACCCCGAACACTGAAGCTTTCTTT.

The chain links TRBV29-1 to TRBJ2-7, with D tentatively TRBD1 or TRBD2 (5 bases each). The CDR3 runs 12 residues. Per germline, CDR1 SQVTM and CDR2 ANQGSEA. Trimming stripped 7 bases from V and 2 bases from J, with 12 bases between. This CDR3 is CSAMTAAYEQYF. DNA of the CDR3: TGCAGCGCCATGACAGCGGCCTACGAGCAGTACTTC.

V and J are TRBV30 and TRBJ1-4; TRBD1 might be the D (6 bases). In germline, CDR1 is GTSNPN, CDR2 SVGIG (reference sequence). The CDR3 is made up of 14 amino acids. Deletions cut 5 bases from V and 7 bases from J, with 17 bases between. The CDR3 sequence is CAWSSRGLGEKLFF. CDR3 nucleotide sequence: TGTGCCTGGTCTAGCAGGGGATTGGGTGAAAAACTGTTTTTT. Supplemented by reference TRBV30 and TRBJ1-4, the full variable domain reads SQTIHQWPATLVQPVGSPLSLECTVEGTSNPNLYWYRQAAGRGLQLLFYSVGIGQISSEVPQNLSASRPQDRQFILSSKKLLLSDSGFYLCAWSSRGLGEKLFFGSGTQLSVL.

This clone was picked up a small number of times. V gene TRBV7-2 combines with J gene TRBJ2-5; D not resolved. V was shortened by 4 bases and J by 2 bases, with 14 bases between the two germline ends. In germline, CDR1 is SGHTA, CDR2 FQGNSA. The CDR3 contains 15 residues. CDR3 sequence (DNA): TGTGCCAGCAGCTCGGGTGCTAGTTTACAAGAGACCCAGTACTTC. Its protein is CASSSGASLQETQYF.

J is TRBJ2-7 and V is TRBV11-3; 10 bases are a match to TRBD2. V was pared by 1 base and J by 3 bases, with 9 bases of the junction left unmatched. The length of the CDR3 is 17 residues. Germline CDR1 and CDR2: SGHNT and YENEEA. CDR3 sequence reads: CASSLAVLAGPNYEQYF. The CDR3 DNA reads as TGTGCCAGCAGCTTAGCGGTACTAGCGGGGCCTAACTACGAGCAGTACTTC.

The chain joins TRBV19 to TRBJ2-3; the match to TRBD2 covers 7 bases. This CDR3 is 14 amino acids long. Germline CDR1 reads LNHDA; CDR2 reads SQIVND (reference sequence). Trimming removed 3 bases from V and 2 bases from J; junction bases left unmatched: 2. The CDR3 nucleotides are TGTGCCAGTAGTATTGGGGGGGACACAGATACGCAGTATTTT. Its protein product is CASSIGGDTDTQYF.

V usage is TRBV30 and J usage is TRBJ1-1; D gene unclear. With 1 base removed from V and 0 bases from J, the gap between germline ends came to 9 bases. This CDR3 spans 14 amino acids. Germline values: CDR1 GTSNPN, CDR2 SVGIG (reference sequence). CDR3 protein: CAWSATTLNTEAFF. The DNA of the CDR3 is TGTGCCTGGAGTGCGACGACCCTGAACACTGAAGCTTTCTTT.

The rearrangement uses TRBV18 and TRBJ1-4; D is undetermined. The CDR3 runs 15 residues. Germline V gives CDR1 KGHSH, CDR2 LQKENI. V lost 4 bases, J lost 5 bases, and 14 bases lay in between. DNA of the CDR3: TGTGCCAGCTCACGGACGGGAGGGCAGAATGAAAAACTGTTTTTT. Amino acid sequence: CASSRTGGQNEKLFF.

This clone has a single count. The CDR3: CASSLDRAVNYGYTF. As DNA, the CDR3 is TGCGCCAGCAGCCTTGACAGGGCGGTTAACTATGGCTACACCTTC. The V gene is TRBV4-3, the J gene TRBJ1-2; 7 bases are shared with TRBD1. V trimming: 4 bases; J trimming: 1 base; junction bases outside the gene matches: 6. The CDR3 runs 15 residues. CDR1 is LGHNA and CDR2 is YSLEER in the germline V gene.